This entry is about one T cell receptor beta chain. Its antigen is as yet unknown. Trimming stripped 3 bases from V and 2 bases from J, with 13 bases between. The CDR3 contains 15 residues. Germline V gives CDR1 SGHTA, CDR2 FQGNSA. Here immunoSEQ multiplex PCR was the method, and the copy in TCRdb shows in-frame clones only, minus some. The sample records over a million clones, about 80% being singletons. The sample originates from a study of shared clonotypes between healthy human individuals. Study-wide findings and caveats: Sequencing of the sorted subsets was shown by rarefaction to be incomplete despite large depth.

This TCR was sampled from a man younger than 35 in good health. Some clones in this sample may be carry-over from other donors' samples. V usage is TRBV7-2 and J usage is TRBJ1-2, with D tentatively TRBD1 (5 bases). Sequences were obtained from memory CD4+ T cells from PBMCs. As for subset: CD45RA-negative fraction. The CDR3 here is CASSFGDGFNYGYTF. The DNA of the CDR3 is TGTGCCAGCAGCTTCGGGGACGGATTCAACTATGGCTACACCTTC.